The rows below give T cell receptor beta chains drawn from one sample of a study of shared clonotypes between healthy human individuals. Clones were sequenced by immunoSEQ multiplex PCR, and TCRdb holds only the in-frame ones, with some missing. The sample carries about 1.9 million clones, around 95% recorded once. Sequences were obtained from naive CD8+ T cells from PBMCs. The source of these receptors is a man between 18 and 35 years old in good health. Some clones in this sample may be carry-over from other donors' samples. Each CDR3 is given with its conserved first and last residue. Each record gives: J gene, V gene, clone size, D gene, CDR3 DNA, CDR3 protein. D genes are given only for firm matches. Clone sizes are given selectively: once, few, many, or a class where the clone is expanded.

>TRBJ2-7|TRBV7-6|-|TRBD2
TGTGCCAGCAGGGGCGGGAGCTCCTACGAGCAGTACTTC
CASRGGSSYEQYF
>TRBJ2-1|TRBV11-2|-|-
TGTGCCAGCAGGGGTTCGGTAGCGCGTAATGAGCAGTTCTTC
CASRGSVARNEQFF
>TRBJ1-4|TRBV15|few|-
TGTGCCACCAGCCCTGCCGGTACCAATGAAAAACTGTTTTTT
CATSPAGTNEKLFF
>TRBJ1-1|TRBV7-9|-|TRBD1
TGTGCCAGCACTCCTGACAGGGCGAACACTGAAGCTTTCTTT
CASTPDRANTEAFF
>TRBJ1-2|TRBV9|-|-
TGTGCCAGCAGCGTAGACAGGGAAGGGTATGGCTACACCTTC
CASSVDREGYGYTF
>TRBJ2-3|TRBV7-2|-|TRBD2
TGTGCCAGCAGCGGAGGACTAGCCCCCGGGTGGGATACGCAGTATTTT
CASSGGLAPGWDTQYF
>TRBJ2-7|TRBV5-1|once|-
TGCGCCAGCAGCTTGAAGCTTCTCTACGAGCAGTACTTC
CASSLKLLYEQYF
>TRBJ2-1|TRBV25-1|-|-
TGTGCCAGCAGTGGGCCTAGGCAGTTCTTC
CASSGPRQFF
>TRBJ2-3|TRBV4-1|once|-
TGCGCCAGCAGCCAAGGAGTCTCCGATGACAGTCTATTAAATACGCAGTATTTT
CASSQGVSDDSLLNTQYF
>TRBJ2-7|TRBV27|-|-
TGTGCCAGCAGTTTATCGTTGGACAGCCACTACGAGCAGTACTTC
CASSLSLDSHYEQYF
>TRBJ2-3|TRBV11-2|-|TRBD2
TGTGCCAGCAGCTTAGGCGGGAGGGCCGGGGATACGCAGTATTTT
CASSLGGRAGDTQYF
>TRBJ2-7|TRBV2|once|-
TGTGCCAGCAGTGCGGGACGGACCTACGAGCAGTACTTC
CASSAGRTYEQYF
>TRBJ2-1|TRBV7-8|once|-
TGTGCCAGCAGCTCCGCCGAGCAGTTCTTC
CASSSAEQFF
>TRBJ1-3|TRBV29-1|-|TRBD1
TGCAGCGTCCTGGACAGGGAGGGAAACACCATATATTTT
CSVLDREGNTIYF
>TRBJ2-3|TRBV27|-|-
TGTGCCAGCGGGGCTACTAGCACAGATACGCAGTATTTT
CASGATSTDTQYF
>TRBJ1-2|TRBV19|once|-
TGTGCCAGTAGTTACCCTTCTACGGGGAACTATGGCTACACCTTC
CASSYPSTGNYGYTF
>TRBJ2-1|TRBV13|-|TRBD2
TGTGCCAGCAGCTCAAGACAAGGACTAGCGGGAGGGCATGAGCAGTTCTTC
CASSSRQGLAGGHEQFF
>TRBJ2-7|TRBV6-1|-|-
TGTGCCAGCAGTGAGGGGTACAAGTACGAGCAGTACTTC
CASSEGYKYEQYF
>TRBJ2-3|TRBV7-9|-|-
TGTGCCAGCAGCTTAGCAGCAGATACGCAGTATTTT
CASSLAADTQYF
>TRBJ2-5|TRBV9|-|-
TGTGCCAGCAGCCTAGAGGCTAGCAGAAAAGAGACCCAGTACTTC
CASSLEASRKETQYF
>TRBJ2-5|TRBV13|-|TRBD1
TGTGCCAGCAGCCCCGGGGACAGGGGTTTGAAGACCCAGTACTTC
CASSPGDRGLKTQYF
>TRBJ1-1|TRBV27|-|-
TGTGCCAGCCTTAGGGGCACTGAAGCTTTCTTT
CASLRGTEAFF
>TRBJ2-7|TRBV11-2|-|TRBD1
TGTGCCAGCAGCTTCCAGGGGGCGGTCGACGAGCAGTACTTC
CASSFQGAVDEQYF
>TRBJ1-1|TRBV5-1|-|-
TGCGCCAGCAGCTTATATAGCCAGAACACTGAAGCTTTCTTT
CASSLYSQNTEAFF
>TRBJ2-7|TRBV5-6|-|-
TGTGCCAGCAGCTCCTTGGACAAGACGTTCTACGAGCAGTACTTC
CASSSLDKTFYEQYF
>TRBJ2-3|TRBV10-1|-|-
TGCGCCAGCAGTGCAACTAGAGGGGATACGCAGTATTTT
CASSATRGDTQYF
>TRBJ1-1|TRBV28|-|-
TGTGCCAGCAGTCGAAAGAACACTGAAGCTTTCTTT
CASSRKNTEAFF
>TRBJ1-1|TRBV5-1|once|-
TGCGCCAGCAGGGAGGTCAGTCCGAACACTGAAGCTTTCTTT
CASREVSPNTEAFF
>TRBJ2-2|TRBV7-3|few|TRBD2
TGTGCCAGCAGCTTACTGGCGGGAGACGGTGCCGGGGAGCTGTTTTTT
CASSLLAGDGAGELFF
>TRBJ1-1|TRBV29-1|once|-
TGCAGCGTTGAAGATCGAGTATGGGTACAGGGTAGAACGGGCACTGAAGCTTTCTTT
CSVEDRVWVQGRTGTEAFF
>TRBJ2-7|TRBV19|-|TRBD1
TGTGCCAGTAGACTCGGGACAGGGTACGAGCAGTACTTC
CASRLGTGYEQYF
>TRBJ2-1|TRBV27|once|TRBD2
TGTGCCAGCACAGGCGGGAGTCCCTACAATGAGCAGTTCTTC
CASTGGSPYNEQFF
>TRBJ2-6|TRBV10-3|-|-
TGTGCCATCAGTTGGACAGACAGCTCTGGGGCCAACGTCCTGACTTTC
CAISWTDSSGANVLTF
>TRBJ2-3|TRBV7-8|-|-
TGTGCCAGCAGCTTAGTCGGGAGCCCAGATACGCAGTATTTT
CASSLVGSPDTQYF
>TRBJ2-3|TRBV29-1|-|-
TGCAGCGTTGAGCGGAGTGTAGCCCTCCCCCCAGATACGCAGTATTTT
CSVERSVALPPDTQYF
>TRBJ1-4|TRBV6-1|-|-
TGTGCCAGCAGGGGGAGACAGGCCGATGAAAAACTGTTTTTT
CASRGRQADEKLFF
>TRBJ2-1|TRBV28|-|TRBD2
TGTGCCAGCAGTTTACCTACTAGCGGGAGCGACAATGAGCAGTTCTTC
CASSLPTSGSDNEQFF
>TRBJ1-2|TRBV6-5|-|-
TGTGCCAGCAGTTACTCGGGGGGGCTCGGAGGCTACACCTTC
CASSYSGGLGGYTF
>TRBJ2-2|TRBV7-9|once|TRBD1
TGTGCCAGCAGCCCCGGGACAGGGCTCAACACCGGGGAGCTGTTTTTT
CASSPGTGLNTGELFF
>TRBJ1-5|TRBV6-5|once|-
TGTGCCAGCAGTTACTCGGGTGCAGGGCCCCAGCATTTT
CASSYSGAGPQHF
>TRBJ2-7|TRBV6-1|-|TRBD1
TGTGCCAGCAGTGATAAAACAGGGGTGAGAGAGCAGTACTTC
CASSDKTGVREQYF
>TRBJ2-3|TRBV21-1|-|-
TGTGCCAGCAGCAAAGTTACCCGACTAGCGGGCCTCTCAGATACGCAGTATTTT
CASSKVTRLAGLSDTQYF